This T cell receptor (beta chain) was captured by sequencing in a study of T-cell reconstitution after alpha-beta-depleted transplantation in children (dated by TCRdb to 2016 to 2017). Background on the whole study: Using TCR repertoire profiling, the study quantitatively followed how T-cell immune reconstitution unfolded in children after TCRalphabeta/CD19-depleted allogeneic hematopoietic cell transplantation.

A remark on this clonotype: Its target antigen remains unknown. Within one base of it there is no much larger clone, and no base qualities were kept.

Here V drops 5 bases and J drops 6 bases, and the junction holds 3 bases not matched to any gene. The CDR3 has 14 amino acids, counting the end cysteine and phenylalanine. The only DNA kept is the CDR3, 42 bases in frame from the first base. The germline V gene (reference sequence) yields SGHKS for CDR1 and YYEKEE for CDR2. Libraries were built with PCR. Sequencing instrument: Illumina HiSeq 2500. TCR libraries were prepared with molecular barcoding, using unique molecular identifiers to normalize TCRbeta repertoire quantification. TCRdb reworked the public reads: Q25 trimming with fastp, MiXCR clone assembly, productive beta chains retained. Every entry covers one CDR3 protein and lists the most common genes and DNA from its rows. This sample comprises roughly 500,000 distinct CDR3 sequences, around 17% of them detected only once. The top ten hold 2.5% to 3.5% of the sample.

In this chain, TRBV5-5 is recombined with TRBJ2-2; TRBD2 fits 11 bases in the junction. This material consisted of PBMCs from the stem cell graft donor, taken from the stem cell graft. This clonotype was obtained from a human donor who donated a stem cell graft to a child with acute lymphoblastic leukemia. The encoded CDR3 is CASRPTSGAGELFF. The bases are TGTGCCAGCAGACCGACTAGCGGGGCCGGGGAGCTGTTTTTT.